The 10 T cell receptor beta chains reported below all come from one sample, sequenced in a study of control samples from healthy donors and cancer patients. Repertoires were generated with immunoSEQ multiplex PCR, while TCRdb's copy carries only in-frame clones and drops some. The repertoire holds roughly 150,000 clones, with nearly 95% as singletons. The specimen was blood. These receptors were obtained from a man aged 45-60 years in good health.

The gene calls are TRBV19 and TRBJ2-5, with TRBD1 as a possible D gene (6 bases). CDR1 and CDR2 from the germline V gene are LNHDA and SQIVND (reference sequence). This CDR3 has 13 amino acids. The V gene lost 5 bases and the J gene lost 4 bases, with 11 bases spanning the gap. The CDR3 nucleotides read TGTGCCAGTAGTGCCAGGGGTGGAGAGACCCAGTACTTC. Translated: CASSARGGETQYF.

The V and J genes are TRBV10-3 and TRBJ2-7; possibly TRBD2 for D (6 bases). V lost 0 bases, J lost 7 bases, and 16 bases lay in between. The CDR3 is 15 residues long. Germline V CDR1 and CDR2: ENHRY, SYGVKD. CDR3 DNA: TGTGCCATCAGTGAGTCTGGTACTAGCTCGGGGGAGCAGTACTTC. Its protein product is CAISESGTSSGEQYF.

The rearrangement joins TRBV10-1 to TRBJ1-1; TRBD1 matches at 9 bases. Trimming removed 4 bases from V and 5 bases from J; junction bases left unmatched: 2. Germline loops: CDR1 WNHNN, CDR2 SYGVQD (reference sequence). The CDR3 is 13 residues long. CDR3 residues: CASSGDRATEAFF. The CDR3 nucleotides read TGCGCCAGCAGTGGGGACAGGGCGACTGAAGCTTTCTTT.

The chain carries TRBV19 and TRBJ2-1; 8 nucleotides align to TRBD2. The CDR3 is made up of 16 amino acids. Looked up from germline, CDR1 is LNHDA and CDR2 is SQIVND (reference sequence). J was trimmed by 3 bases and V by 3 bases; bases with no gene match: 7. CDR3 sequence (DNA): TGTGCCAGTAGTATTATATCGGGACTAGGCTACAATGAGCAGTTCTTC. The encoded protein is CASSIISGLGYNEQFF.

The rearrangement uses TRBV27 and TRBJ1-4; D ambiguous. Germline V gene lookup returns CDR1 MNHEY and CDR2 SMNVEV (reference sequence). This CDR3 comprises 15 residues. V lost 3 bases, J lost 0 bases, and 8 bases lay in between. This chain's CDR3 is CASSFGGATNEKLFF. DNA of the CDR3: TGTGCCAGCAGTTTTGGAGGAGCAACTAATGAAAAACTGTTTTTT.

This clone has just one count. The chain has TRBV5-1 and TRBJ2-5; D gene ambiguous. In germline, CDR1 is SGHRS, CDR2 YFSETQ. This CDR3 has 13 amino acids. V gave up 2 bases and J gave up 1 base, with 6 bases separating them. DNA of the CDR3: TGCGCCAGCAGCTTAGTCGTCCAAGAGACCCAGTACTTC. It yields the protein CASSLVVQETQYF.

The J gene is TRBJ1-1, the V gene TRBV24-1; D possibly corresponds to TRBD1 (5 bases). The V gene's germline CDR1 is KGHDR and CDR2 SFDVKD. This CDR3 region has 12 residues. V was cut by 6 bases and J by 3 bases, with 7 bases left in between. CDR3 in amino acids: CATSRGDTEAFF. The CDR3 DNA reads TGTGCCACCAGTAGGGGAGACACTGAAGCTTTCTTT.

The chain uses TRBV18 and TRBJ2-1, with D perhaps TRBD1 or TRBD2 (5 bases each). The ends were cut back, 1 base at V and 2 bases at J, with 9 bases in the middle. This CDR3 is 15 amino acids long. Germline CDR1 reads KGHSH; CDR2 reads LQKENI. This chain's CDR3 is CASSPLGTTYNEQFF. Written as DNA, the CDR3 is TGTGCCAGCTCACCACTAGGGACCACCTACAATGAGCAGTTCTTC.

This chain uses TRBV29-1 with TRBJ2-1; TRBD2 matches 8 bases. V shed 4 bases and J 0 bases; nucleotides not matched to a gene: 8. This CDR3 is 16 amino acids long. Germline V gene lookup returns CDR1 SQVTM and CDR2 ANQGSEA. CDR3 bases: TGCAGCGTTGTCGGGGGGGGGAGAAGCTCCTACAATGAGCAGTTCTTC. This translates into CSVVGGGRSSYNEQFF.

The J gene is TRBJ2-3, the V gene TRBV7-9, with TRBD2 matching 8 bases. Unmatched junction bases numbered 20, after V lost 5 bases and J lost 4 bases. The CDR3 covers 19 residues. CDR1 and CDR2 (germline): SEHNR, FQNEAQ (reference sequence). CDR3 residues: CASSRTGSPGLGEPDTQYF. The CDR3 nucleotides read TGTGCCAGCAGCCGGACGGGGTCTCCGGGACTAGGGGAACCAGATACGCAGTATTTT.